The 10 T cell receptor beta chains presented below share a single source sample, sequenced in a study of shared clonotypes between healthy human individuals. TCRdb keeps only in-frame clones here, not all; method: immunoSEQ multiplex PCR. The table records approximately 740,000 clones, about 74% of them present only once. Sequences were obtained from memory CD4+ T cells sorted from blood. Indicated subset: CD45RA-negative fraction. These receptors came from a woman aged 25 to 45 in good health.

This clone showed up just once. Distinct nucleotide sequences in the sample also encode this CDR3. V and J are TRBV27 and TRBJ1-2; D uncertain. CDR3 length equals 13 residues. With 2 bases removed from V and 4 bases from J, the gap between germline ends came to 8 bases. The germline V gene has CDR1 MNHEY and CDR2 SMNVEV (reference sequence). In DNA, the CDR3 is TGTGCCAGCAGTTTAACGGGAGGCTATGGCTACACCTTC. It translates to CASSLTGGYGYTF.

Worth noting for this clone: Other DNA sequences from this sample encode an identical CDR3 as well. V is TRBV7-3 and J is TRBJ2-2, with D possibly being TRBD1 (5 bases). Trimming removed 6 bases at V and 1 base at J, with 9 bases between. The CDR3 sequence is 14 residues long. From germline, CDR1 is SGHTA and CDR2 FQGTGA. CDR3 residues: CASRRQGNTGELFF. Here the CDR3 DNA reads TGTGCCAGCAGACGTCAGGGGAACACCGGGGAGCTGTTTTTT.

Here the CDR3 DNA reads TGTGCCAGCGGGGGTGATTATGAAAAACTGTTTTTT. Translation gives CASGGDYEKLFF. The chain is built from TRBV2 and TRBJ1-4; weak D call: TRBD1 (5 bases). The CDR3 is 12 amino acids. Germline V gene data show CDR1 as SNHLY and CDR2 as FYNNEI. V lost 8 bases to trimming and J lost 6 bases, with 10 bases between them.

V gene TRBV2 combines with J gene TRBJ1-3, with D hard to call. V gave up 5 bases and J gave up 0 bases, with 14 bases separating them. The CDR3 contains 16 residues. The V gene's germline CDR1 is SNHLY and CDR2 FYNNEI. CDR3: CASSRLSSSSGNTIYF. In DNA form, the CDR3 reads TGTGCCAGCAGTCGCCTTTCGAGCAGCTCTGGAAACACCATATATTTT.

This clone was picked up one time. The V and J genes are TRBV6-5 and TRBJ2-7; 7 positions agree with TRBD2. CDR3 length: 12 residues. Trimming at V came to 5 bases and at J to 7 bases, leaving 5 bases not matched to a gene. Looked up from germline, CDR1 is MNHEY and CDR2 is SVGAGI. DNA of the CDR3: TGTGCCAGCAGTCCCCGGGGGGAAGAGCAGTACTTC. This gives the protein CASSPRGEEQYF.

V usage is TRBV28 and J usage is TRBJ1-2, with TRBD1 matching 7 bases. V lost 6 bases to trimming and J lost 7 bases; unmatched junction nucleotides: 8. The CDR3 runs to 13 residues. Germline assignment: CDR1 MDHEN and CDR2 SYDVKM. CDR3 in amino acids: CASRTRDSFGYTF. CDR3 nucleotide sequence: TGTGCCAGCAGGACCCGGGACAGCTTTGGCTACACCTTC.

The V call is TRBV28, the J call TRBJ2-7; tentative D call: TRBD1 (5 bases). The CDR3 sequence is 12 residues long. The germline V gene has CDR1 MDHEN and CDR2 SYDVKM. V lost 3 bases, J lost 11 bases, and 14 bases lay in between. The CDR3 reads CASSFPQGSKYF. As DNA, the CDR3 is TGTGCCAGCAGTTTCCCCCAGGGAAGTAAGTACTTC. The full variable domain, in which reference TRBV28 and TRBJ2-7 provide the parts outside the CDR3, is DVKVTQSSRYLVKRTGEKVFLECVQDMDHENMFWYRQDPGLGLRLIYFSYDVKMKEKGDIPEGYSVSREKKERFSLILESASTNQTSMYLCASSFPQGSKYFGPGTRLTVT.

The chain combines TRBV7-8 with TRBJ1-2; 12 nucleotides match TRBD1. The CDR3 sequence is 17 residues long. The germline V gene encodes CDR1 SGHVS and CDR2 FQNEAQ. Unmatched junction bases numbered 15, after V lost 7 bases and J lost 6 bases. The CDR3 protein is CASTLRDRGLLGDGYTF. The DNA of the CDR3 is TGTGCCAGCACCCTTAGGGACAGGGGGCTCCTCGGAGATGGCTACACCTTC.

V and J are TRBV25-1 and TRBJ2-1, with a weak D call TRBD1 (6 bases). From germline, CDR1 is MGHDK and CDR2 SYGVNS. The V gene lost 5 bases and the J gene lost 13 bases, with 24 bases spanning the gap. The CDR3 extends over 15 amino acids. The CDR3, as DNA: TGTGCCAGCAGTACCTCCCAGGGGCCTACTAGTTGTCAGTTCTTC. It is translated as CASSTSQGPTSCQFF.

The chain joins TRBV28 to TRBJ2-2; 16 bases map to TRBD2. V shed 7 bases and J 6 bases; nucleotides not matched to a gene: 2. Per the germline V gene, CDR1 is MDHEN and CDR2 is SYDVKM. This CDR3 is built from 15 residues. The CDR3 DNA sequence: TGTGCCAGCAAAGGGACTAGCGGGAGGGCCGGGGAGCTGTTTTTT. Its protein is CASKGTSGRAGELFF.